This T cell receptor (beta chain) was retrieved from a study of cytomegalovirus exposure and HLA in healthy donors. Study-wide context: The 110 million or so unique TCR beta sequences, from roughly 170 million T cells, were found by an earlier analysis. From donors who were HLA-typed, an early data release held around 80 million unique TCRs.

This CDR3 region has 18 residues. The trim removed 1 base at V and 3 bases at J, leaving 13 bases unmatched. Study results and caveats: After further analysis at a later stage, 15,000 to 20,000 TCR beta sequences were associated with HLA alleles at 0.05 false discovery rate. Available immune exposure information was restricted to CMV serostatus only.

This clone was seen a few times. Its antigen is not identified. PCR was performed using 60 Vbeta and 13 Jbeta primers. Assay used: immunoSEQ multiplex PCR; TCRdb lists only in-frame clones, some missing. The sample carries 120,000 to 150,000 clones, around 78% recorded once. Input material: PBMCs. This TCR came from a woman between 35 and 50 years old in good health and CMV-seropositive. The V and J genes are TRBV23-1 and TRBJ2-7; 9 nucleotides line up with TRBD1. TRBV23-1 is sorted into the ORF group, with uncertain function. This CDR3 reads CASSQYGTGRLTLYEQYF. The CDR3 DNA reads as TGCGCCAGCAGTCAATATGGGACAGGGCGCCTAACCCTCTACGAGCAGTACTTC.